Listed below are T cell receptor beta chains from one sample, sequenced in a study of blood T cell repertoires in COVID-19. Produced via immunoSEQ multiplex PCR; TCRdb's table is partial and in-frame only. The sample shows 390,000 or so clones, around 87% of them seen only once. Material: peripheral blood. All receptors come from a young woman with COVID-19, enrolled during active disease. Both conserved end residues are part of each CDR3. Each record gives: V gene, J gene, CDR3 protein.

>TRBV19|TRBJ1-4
CASSMGLTRSNEKLFF
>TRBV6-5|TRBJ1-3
CASRSRGAGNTIYF
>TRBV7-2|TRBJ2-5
CASSFDRGPEETQYF
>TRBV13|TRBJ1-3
CASSSQALSSGNTIYF
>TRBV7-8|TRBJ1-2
CASSPREGGYGYTF
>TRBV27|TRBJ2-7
CASSLSGGPNEQYF
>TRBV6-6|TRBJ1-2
CASSSGLINYGYTF
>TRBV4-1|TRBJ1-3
CASSLNQGSGNTIYF
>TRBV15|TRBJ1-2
CATSRDHPGVNYGYTF
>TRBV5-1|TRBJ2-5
CASSLGQGAQETQYF
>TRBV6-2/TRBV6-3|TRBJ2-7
CASSYSGRAHEQYF
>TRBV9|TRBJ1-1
CASSVPQPGRITEAFF
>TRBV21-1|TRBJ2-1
CASSTGQGLATSLYNEQFF
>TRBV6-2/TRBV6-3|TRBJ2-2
CASSSGDANTGELFF